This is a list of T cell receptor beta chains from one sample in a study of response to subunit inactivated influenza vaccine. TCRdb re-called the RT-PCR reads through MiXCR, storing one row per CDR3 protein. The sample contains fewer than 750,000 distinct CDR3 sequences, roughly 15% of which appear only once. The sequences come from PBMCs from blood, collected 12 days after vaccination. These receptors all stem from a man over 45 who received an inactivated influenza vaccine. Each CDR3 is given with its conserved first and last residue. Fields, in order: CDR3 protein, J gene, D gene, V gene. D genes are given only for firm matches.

CAFKDQYEQYF | TRBJ2-7 | . | TRBV5-1
CASNQPFNLAGELFF | TRBJ2-2 | . | TRBV14
CATLAGPTDTQYF | TRBJ2-3 | TRBD2 | TRBV25-1
CASSEGYGGYTF | TRBJ1-2 | . | TRBV25-1
CASSGRGGGNTGELFF | TRBJ2-2 | TRBD2 | TRBV9
CASSLLWDSTGDTKNSINF | TRBJ1-4 | TRBD1 | TRBV5-1
CASSYRLAGNTGELFF | TRBJ2-2 | TRBD2 | TRBV7-2
CASSLEADSEAFF | TRBJ1-1 | . | TRBV5-1
CSAHRGVGQETQYF | TRBJ2-5 | TRBD2 | TRBV20-1
CASSTVTPDLEGYTF | TRBJ1-2 | . | TRBV5-1
CASRTGFSNQPQHF | TRBJ1-5 | TRBD1 | TRBV6-1
CASSGGRSSYEQYF | TRBJ2-7 | . | TRBV7-2
CASSLSPTSGRALKTDTQYF | TRBJ2-3 | TRBD2 | TRBV11-2
CASSALSSGRAYEQYF | TRBJ2-7 | TRBD2 | TRBV9
CASSYSQVTGGYEQYF | TRBJ2-7 | TRBD1 | TRBV6-5
CASSQDGSRGAADEKLFF | TRBJ1-4 | . | TRBV4-2
CASSPGLLNTGELFF | TRBJ2-2 | . | TRBV7-6
CASSQLGPGELFF | TRBJ2-2 | . | TRBV4-3
CASREYQGPTDTQYF | TRBJ2-3 | . | TRBV12-3/TRBV12-4